This T cell receptor beta chain emerged from a study of Tregs in tolerant kidney transplant recipients. Overall study findings and caveats: Findings come from small patient numbers and require larger validation. The most relevant donor-specific Treg TCRbeta repertoire apparently came from expansion with activated donor B cells.

Unstimulated regulatory T cells (CD4+CD25+CD127-), CD4+CD25- non-regulatory cells, CD4 and CD8 cells were FACS-sorted from thawed PBMCs. Germline V CDR1 and CDR2: SEHNR, FQNEAQ (reference sequence). CDR3 length: 16 residues. V lost 3 bases and J lost 4, with 18 bases in between. Profiling relied on immunoSEQ multiplex PCR, and the TCRdb table lists in-frame clones only, not all of them. The sample contains about 240,000 clones, 65% to 85% of which appear only once. This clone was detected only once. The target antigen is unknown. This clonotype originated in a human donor in good health. The sample was CD4+ T cells from blood. The gene calls are TRBV7-9 and TRBJ1-2; tentatively, D is TRBD1 (6 bases). CDR3 in DNA: TGTGCCAGCAGCTTTGGTCAGGGGTCTGATATCTATGGCTACACCTTC. Its translation is CASSFGQGSDIYGYTF. Filled out from reference TRBV7-9 and TRBJ1-2, the complete variable domain reads DTGVSQNPRHKITKRGQNVTFRCDPISEHNRLYWYRQTLGQGPEFLTYFQNEAQLEKSRLLSDRFSAERPKGSFSTLEIQRTEQGDSAMYLCASSFGQGSDIYGYTFGSGTRLTVV.